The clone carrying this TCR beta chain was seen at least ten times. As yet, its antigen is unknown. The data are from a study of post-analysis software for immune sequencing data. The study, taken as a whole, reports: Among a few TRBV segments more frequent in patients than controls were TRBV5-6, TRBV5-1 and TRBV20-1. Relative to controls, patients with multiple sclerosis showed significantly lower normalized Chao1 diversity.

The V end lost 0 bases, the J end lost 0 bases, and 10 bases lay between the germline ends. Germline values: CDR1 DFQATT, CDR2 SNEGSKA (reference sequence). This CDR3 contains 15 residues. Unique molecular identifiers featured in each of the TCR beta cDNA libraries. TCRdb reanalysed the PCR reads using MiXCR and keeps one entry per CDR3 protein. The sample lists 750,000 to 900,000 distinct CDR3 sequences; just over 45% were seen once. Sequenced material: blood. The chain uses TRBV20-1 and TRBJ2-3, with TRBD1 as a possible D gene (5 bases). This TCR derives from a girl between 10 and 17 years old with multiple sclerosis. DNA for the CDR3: TGCAGTGCTAGAGATCTGGACACCAGCACAGATACGCAGTATTTT. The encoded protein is CSARDLDTSTDTQYF.